This TCR beta chain was obtained from a study of control samples from healthy donors and cancer patients. Sequencing used immunoSEQ multiplex PCR; TCRdb keeps in-frame clones, though not all of them. The sample contains around 94,000 clones, 85% to 95% of which appear only once. The germline V gene encodes CDR1 WNHNN and CDR2 SYGVQD (reference sequence). CDR3 length equals 18 residues. The V and J ends lost 7 bases and 0 bases respectively, with 22 bases between them. Sequenced material: blood. The chain joins TRBV10-1 to TRBJ1-3; no reliable D call. The TCR comes from a woman aged 25 to 39 in good health. For the CDR3, the DNA is TGCGCCAGCACCCAACCCTTTTATGAGAGTTACTCTGGAAACACCATATATTTT. This encodes CASTQPFYESYSGNTIYF.